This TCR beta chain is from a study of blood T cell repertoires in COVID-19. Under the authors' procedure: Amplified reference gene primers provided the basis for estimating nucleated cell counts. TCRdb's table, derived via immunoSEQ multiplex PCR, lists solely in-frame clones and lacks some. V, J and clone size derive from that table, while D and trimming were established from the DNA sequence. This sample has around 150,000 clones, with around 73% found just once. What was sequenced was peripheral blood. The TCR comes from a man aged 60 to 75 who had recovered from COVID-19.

The CDR3 sequence is CASSLRQGASYEQYF. The DNA of the CDR3 is TGTGCCAGCAGTTTAAGACAGGGGGCCTCCTACGAGCAGTACTTC. The J gene is TRBJ2-7, the V gene TRBV27; the match to TRBD1 covers 10 bases. V was pared by 2 bases and J by 0 bases, with 1 base of the junction left unmatched. The CDR3 runs 15 residues. From germline, CDR1 is MNHEY and CDR2 SMNVEV (reference sequence).